These T cell receptor beta chains were read from a single sample in a study of cytomegalovirus exposure and HLA in healthy donors. Only in-frame clones appear in the TCRdb table, and some are missing; sequencing was by immunoSEQ multiplex PCR. The sample shows about 190,000 clones, roughly 80% of them seen only once. What was sequenced was PBMCs. These receptors originate from a man aged 18 to 29 in good health and CMV-seropositive. Both conserved end residues are part of each CDR3. A D gene is named only where the DNA matches it firmly.

TRBV19	NA	CASSGAILAKNIQYF
TRBV12-5	NA	CASGLATERGTGELFF
TRBV21-1	NA	CASSKVRRPTAHQPQHF
TRBV25-1	NA	CASKTGNEKLFF
TRBV9	TRBD1	CASSGETGGATEAFF
TRBV28	TRBD2	CASRGADTTSGGTYEQYF
TRBV9	NA	CASSVGPGNHNEQFF
TRBV7-2	NA	CASSSFLYEQYF
TRBV7-3	NA	CASSAGPTSEQYF
TRBV28	TRBD1	CASSFAGGLEAFF
TRBV7-9	TRBD2	CASSPVRSGTLGGYEQYF
TRBV4-3	TRBD1	CASSRAGQNYGYTF
TRBV4-3	NA	CASSPDRVNYGYTF
TRBV27	TRBD1	CASNSLQGNNYEQYF
TRBV28	NA	CASSLYDQPQHF
TRBV2	NA	CASSDRSRREQFF
TRBV5-6	TRBD1	CASILGTVFPNVLTF
TRBV4-2	NA	CASSQDGRGGGELFF
TRBV6-4	TRBD2	CASSDSAGGPGELFF
TRBV15	NA	CATSRDGGATQETQYF
TRBV7-8	NA	CASSFAGFGYGYTF
TRBV6-6	TRBD2	CASHPGGRAYEQYF
TRBV9	NA	CASSVDLSSGNTIYF
TRBV4-3	NA	CASSRMLRGDTQYF
TRBV6-6	TRBD1	CASSYLDRVAEAFF
TRBV13	NA	CASQPNRGASTDTQYF
TRBV28	TRBD1	CASSETGGDYGYTF
TRBV7-2	TRBD2	CASSSGLAYSYEQYF
TRBV30	TRBD1	CAWWDRMVNEQYF
TRBV9	NA	CASSLRRVHEQYF
TRBV7-8	NA	CASSLERFSNQPQHF
TRBV7-3	NA	CASSLRPSADEQFF
TRBV19	NA	CASTTSGGIQYF
TRBV15	NA	CATSRGVGQANEQFF
TRBV4-1	NA	CASSQGPNQPQHF
TRBV5-3	NA	CARRVPPVGLPGNTIYF
TRBV6-5	NA	CASSYDGGLRGETQYF
TRBV2	NA	CASTMEVTNTEAFF
TRBV5-6	TRBD1	CASSWGQPKGNEQFF
TRBV5-6	TRBD1	CASSPTGRKPQHF
TRBV30	TRBD2	CARGGPGETQYF
TRBV27	TRBD2	CASTGTSGSSTQYF
TRBV18	TRBD1	CASSLGQGDVEQYF
TRBV4-3	TRBD2	CASSQDYVSSSGDSYEQYF
TRBV30	TRBD1	CAWGQGEGYTF
TRBV6-5	NA	CASRDAGSNQPQHF
TRBV2	NA	CAAIQGWIFGGRPGQYF
TRBV27	TRBD1	CASSFRGDRVLSEQYF
TRBV2	TRBD1	CASRTGVAGELFF
TRBV6-4	TRBD1	CASRRNTGQGTDTQYF
TRBV27	TRBD2	CATFSGSSYNEQFF
TRBV4-3	TRBD1	CASSQRGDSSYEQYF
TRBV7-2	TRBD2	CASSKGLAEGTGELFF
TRBV19	NA	CASSVLQGLNTEAFF
TRBV6-4	NA	CASSDAAYNEQFF